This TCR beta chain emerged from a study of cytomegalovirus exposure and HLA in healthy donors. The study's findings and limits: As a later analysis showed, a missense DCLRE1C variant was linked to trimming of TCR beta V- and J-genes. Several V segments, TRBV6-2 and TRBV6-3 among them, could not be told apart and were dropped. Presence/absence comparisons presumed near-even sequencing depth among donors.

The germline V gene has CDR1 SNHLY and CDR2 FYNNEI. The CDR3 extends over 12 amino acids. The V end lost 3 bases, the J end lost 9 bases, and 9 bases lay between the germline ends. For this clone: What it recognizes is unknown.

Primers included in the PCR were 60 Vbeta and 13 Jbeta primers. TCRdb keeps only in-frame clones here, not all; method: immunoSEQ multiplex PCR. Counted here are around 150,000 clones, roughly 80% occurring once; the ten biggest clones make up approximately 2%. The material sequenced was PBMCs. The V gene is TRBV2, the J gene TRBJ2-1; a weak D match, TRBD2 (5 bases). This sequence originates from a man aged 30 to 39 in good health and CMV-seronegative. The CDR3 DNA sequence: TGTGCCAGCAGTGACGGGGTTGGTGAGCAGTTCTTC. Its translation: CASSDGVGEQFF.